These T cell receptor beta chains were read from a single sample in a study of blood T cell repertoires in COVID-19. The method was immunoSEQ multiplex PCR; TCRdb's version includes in-frame clones alone and lacks a portion of them. The table shows hundreds of thousands of clones, with 85% to 90% occurring only once. The sequencing sample was made of PBMCs or T cells enriched from blood (not recorded which). The receptors were sampled from a man aged 25 to 40 who had recovered from COVID-19. The CDR3 runs from the conserved cysteine through the conserved F or W. The D gene is left open where the match is weak.

j_call | d_call | v_call | cdr3_aa | cdr3_nt
TRBJ2-7 | NA | TRBV14 | CASSPAGSSYEQYF | TGTGCCAGCAGCCCGGCGGGCAGCTCCTACGAGCAGTACTTC
TRBJ2-1 | TRBD2 | TRBV9 | CASSTLVGGNEQFF | TGTGCCAGCAGTACCCTTGTGGGGGGGAATGAGCAGTTCTTC
TRBJ1-1 | NA | TRBV7-8 | CASSLALANMNTEAFF | TGTGCCAGCAGCTTAGCGCTAGCGAACATGAACACTGAAGCTTTCTTT
TRBJ2-3 | NA | TRBV11-2 | CASSPRGAITDTQYF | TGTGCCAGCAGCCCTCGCGGGGCTATCACAGATACGCAGTATTTT
TRBJ1-5 | TRBD1 | TRBV18 | CASSPWGDRGYQPQHF | TGTGCCAGCTCACCTTGGGGGGACAGGGGATACCAGCCCCAGCATTTT
TRBJ1-2 | NA | TRBV6-5 | CASSKQGSGYGYTF | TGTGCCAGCAGTAAACAGGGAAGTGGGTATGGCTACACCTTC
TRBJ2-3 | TRBD2 | TRBV7-9 | CASSLGSSGTTDTQYF | TGTGCCAGCAGCTTAGGATCAAGCGGGACCACAGATACGCAGTATTTT
TRBJ2-5 | NA | TRBV19 | CASRGGGETQYF | TGTGCCAGTAGGGGAGGCGGAGAGACCCAGTACTTC
TRBJ2-7 | NA | TRBV5-6 | CASSLAFSGEQYF | TGTGCCAGCAGCTTGGCGTTTTCAGGCGAGCAGTACTTC
TRBJ1-2 | NA | TRBV6-2/TRBV6-3 | CASSTGSGGYTF | TGTGCCAGCAGCACAGGGTCTGGCGGCTACACCTTC
TRBJ1-2 | NA | TRBV19 | CASRLLRHWSNYGYTF | TGTGCCAGTAGGCTACTTCGACACTGGTCTAACTATGGCTACACCTTC
TRBJ1-5 | NA | TRBV19 | CASSAGGGNQPQHF | TGTGCCAGTAGTGCAGGAGGCGGCAATCAGCCCCAGCATTTT
TRBJ2-7 | NA | TRBV28 | CASSLTTPHEQYF | TGTGCCAGCAGTTTAACAACGCCCCACGAGCAGTACTTC
TRBJ2-5 | TRBD1 | TRBV2 | CASSLDRAETQYF | TGTGCCAGCAGTTTGGACAGGGCGGAGACCCAGTACTTC
TRBJ1-1 | NA | TRBV10-3 | CAISGLENTEAFF | TGTGCCATCAGCGGACTGGAGAACACTGAAGCTTTCTTT
TRBJ2-3 | NA | TRBV9 | CASSSRTDTQYF | TGTGCCAGCAGCAGCCGCACAGATACGCAGTATTTT
TRBJ1-2 | NA | TRBV6-5 | CASSTRGGAFGYTF | TGTGCCAGCAGTACCCGGGGGGGGGCGTTTGGCTACACCTTC
TRBJ2-1 | TRBD1 | TRBV19 | CASSQTGGWTYNEQFF | TGTGCCAGTAGTCAAACAGGGGGTTGGACCTACAATGAGCAGTTCTTC
TRBJ1-5 | NA | TRBV28 | CASSLDSVDQPQHF | TGTGCCAGCAGTTTAGACAGTGTAGATCAGCCCCAGCATTTT
TRBJ2-3 | TRBD2 | TRBV29-1 | CSVTARGRATDTQYF | TGCAGCGTTACCGCCCGCGGGAGGGCCACAGATACGCAGTATTTT
TRBJ1-1 | NA | TRBV24-1 | CATSDAGSPGTEAFF | TGTGCCACCAGTGATGCAGGGTCCCCAGGCACTGAAGCTTTCTTT
TRBJ2-7 | NA | TRBV5-4 | CASSWSGPTYEQYF | TGTGCCAGCAGCTGGAGCGGACCTACCTACGAGCAGTACTTC
TRBJ1-2 | TRBD1 | TRBV2 | CASSVGQGNGYTF | TGTGCCAGCAGCGTCGGACAGGGAAATGGCTACACCTTC
TRBJ2-2 | TRBD2 | TRBV18 | CASSPREGNTGELFF | TGTGCCAGCTCACCCAGGGAGGGGAACACCGGGGAGCTGTTTTTT
TRBJ2-4 | NA | TRBV12-3/TRBV12-4 | CASTQSLIQYF | TGTGCCAGCACTCAGTCCCTCATTCAGTACTTC
TRBJ2-3 | TRBD1 | TRBV27 | CASSLLQGVSDTQYF | TGTGCCAGCAGTTTATTACAGGGGGTATCAGATACGCAGTATTTT
TRBJ2-5 | TRBD1 | TRBV7-6 | CASRQGEWETQYF | TGTGCCAGCAGGCAGGGGGAATGGGAGACCCAGTACTTC
TRBJ2-1 | NA | TRBV30 | CAWRAQSSGNEQFF | TGTGCCTGGAGAGCGCAGAGCTCCGGCAATGAGCAGTTCTTC
TRBJ2-7 | NA | TRBV2 | CASSEASRVPYEQYF | TGTGCCAGCAGTGAAGCTTCCCGTGTCCCCTACGAGCAGTACTTC
TRBJ2-3 | TRBD2 | TRBV5-1 | CASSLDVGLAGPDLYTDTQYF | TGCGCCAGCAGCTTGGATGTAGGACTAGCGGGGCCGGACCTATACACAGATACGCAGTATTTT
TRBJ1-6 | NA | TRBV7-3 | CASSLDGAYNSPLHF | TGTGCCAGCAGCTTGGACGGGGCCTATAATTCACCCCTCCACTTT
TRBJ2-3 | TRBD1 | TRBV28 | CASSFSDRVDTQYF | TGTGCCAGCAGTTTTTCCGACAGGGTTGATACGCAGTATTTT
TRBJ1-1 | NA | TRBV30 | CAWSIVAALGSTEAFF | TGTGCCTGGAGTATCGTAGCAGCCCTCGGATCCACTGAAGCTTTCTTT
TRBJ2-1 | TRBD2 | TRBV5-1 | CASSSGLVLGNEQFF | TGCGCCAGCAGCTCGGGACTAGTATTGGGCAATGAGCAGTTCTTC
TRBJ2-3 | TRBD1 | TRBV9 | CASSSDRGWTDTQYF | TGTGCCAGCAGCTCAGACAGGGGGTGGACAGATACGCAGTATTTT